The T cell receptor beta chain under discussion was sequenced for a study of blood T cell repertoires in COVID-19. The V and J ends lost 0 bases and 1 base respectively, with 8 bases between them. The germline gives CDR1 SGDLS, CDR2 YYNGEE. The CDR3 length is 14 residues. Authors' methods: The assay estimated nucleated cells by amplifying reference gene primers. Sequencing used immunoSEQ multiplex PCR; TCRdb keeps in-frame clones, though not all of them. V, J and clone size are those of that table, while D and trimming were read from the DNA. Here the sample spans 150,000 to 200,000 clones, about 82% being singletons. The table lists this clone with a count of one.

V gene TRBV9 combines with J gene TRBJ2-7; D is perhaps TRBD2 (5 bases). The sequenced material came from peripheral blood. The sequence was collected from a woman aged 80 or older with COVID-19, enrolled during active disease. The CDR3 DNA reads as TGTGCCAGCAGCGTAGGCCGGGGATCCTACGAGCAGTACTTC. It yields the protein CASSVGRGSYEQYF.